The 22 T cell receptor beta chains below all came from one sample that was sequenced in a study of CD8+CD57+ T cells in acquired aplastic anemia. The TCR beta profiling, which covered VDJ combination and CDR3 sequence, was carried out using genomic DNA as the template. Each CDR3 protein gets one entry after TCRdb re-called the reads with MiXCR. The sample comprises roughly 170,000 distinct CDR3 sequences, about 50% of which are singletons, and 10% to 15% rests with the top ten. Patients picked for sequencing had shown CD8+CD57+ cell expansion detected by flow cytometry. Material: sorted CD4+, CD8+, or CD8+CD57+ T cells (not recorded which) from PBMCs. The origin of the receptors is a human donor with aplastic anemia.

The table lists this clonotype with many counts. This chain links TRBV12-3 or TRBV12-4 with TRBJ1-6; D may be TRBD1 (5 bases). V dropped 2 bases and J dropped 9 bases, with 11 bases sitting between them. CDR3 length: 14 residues. CDR3 in DNA: TGTGCCAGCAGTTTATCCAGGGTTACTTCACCCCTCCACTTT. Its protein product is CASSLSRVTSPLHF.

The chain recombines TRBV7-2 with TRBJ1-1; D remains unclear. V dropped 4 bases and J dropped 3 bases, with 9 bases sitting between them. This CDR3 has 13 amino acids. CDR1 is SGHTA, CDR2 FQGNSA, per germline. CDR3 amino acids: CASSSDGHTEAFF. The CDR3 DNA reads TGTGCCAGCAGCTCGGACGGCCACACTGAAGCTTTCTTT.

This sequence joins TRBV3-1 and TRBJ2-7; D is perhaps TRBD1 (6 bases). Germline CDR1 is LGHDT and CDR2 is YNNKEL (reference sequence). The V gene lost 4 bases and the J gene lost 10 bases, with 20 bases spanning the gap. This CDR3 has 14 amino acids. CDR3 sequence: CASSPLTGPGDQYF. CDR3 DNA sequence: TGTGCCAGCAGCCCCTTGACAGGCCCTGGCGATCAGTACTTC.

The J gene is TRBJ2-1, the V gene TRBV19; D unresolved. The CDR3 runs 11 residues. In germline, CDR1 is LNHDA, CDR2 SQIVND (reference sequence). The V end lost 11 bases, the J end lost 4 bases, and 9 bases lay between the germline ends. CDR3 region: CASAHYNEQFF. The CDR3 DNA is TGTGCCTCTGCACATTACAATGAGCAGTTCTTC.

This clonotype was counted a few times. The genes are TRBV3-1 and TRBJ1-2, with D uncertain. Trimming stripped 0 bases from V and 0 bases from J, with 11 bases between. Germline CDR1 reads LGHDT; CDR2 reads YNNKEL (reference sequence). The CDR3 spans 16 residues. CDR3 bases: TGTGCCAGCAGCCAAGAGGGTTGGGGTGCTAACTATGGCTACACCTTC. This translates into CASSQEGWGANYGYTF.

The chain links TRBV6-1 to TRBJ1-1; no clear D. Trimming stripped 3 bases from V and 3 bases from J, with 11 bases between. The CDR3 runs to 14 residues. From germline, CDR1 is MNHNS and CDR2 SASEGT. CDR3 in DNA: TGTGCCAGCAGTGACCAGCGTGCCGACACTGAAGCTTTCTTT. It yields the protein CASSDQRADTEAFF.

This clonotype was picked up a small number of times. The rearrangement links TRBV7-2 to TRBJ2-2, with TRBD2 matching 9 bases. CDR1 SGHTA and CDR2 FQGNSA come from the germline V gene. V gave up 1 base and J gave up 2 bases; unmatched junction bases: 11. There are 19 residues in the CDR3. The DNA of the CDR3 is TGTGCCAGCAGCTTAGGGCCTAGCGGGGCTTGGGTTAACACCGGGGAGCTGTTTTTT. Translation: CASSLGPSGAWVNTGELFF.

This clonotype has a count of ten or more. The chain has TRBV6-5 and TRBJ1-4; D is perhaps TRBD1 (6 bases). Trimming stripped 7 bases from V and 5 bases from J, with 11 bases between. Germline CDR1 MNHEY, CDR2 SVGAGI. The CDR3 has 13 residues. As DNA, the CDR3 is TGTGCCAGCACGGACAGTCAGAATGAAAAACTGTTTTTT. This translates into CASTDSQNEKLFF.

The chain links TRBV19 to TRBJ1-1, with D uncertain. Germline V CDR1 and CDR2: LNHDA, SQIVND (reference sequence). Trimming took off 5 bases at V and 0 bases at J, with 10 bases between the two ends. The CDR3 runs 14 residues. In DNA form, the CDR3 reads TGTGCCAGTAGTCACGGGATTATGAACACTGAAGCTTTCTTT. This translates into CASSHGIMNTEAFF.

The chain recombines TRBV2 with TRBJ1-1; a possible D gene is TRBD1 (6 bases). V was pared by 2 bases and J by 4 bases, with 14 bases between. Germline V CDR1 and CDR2: SNHLY, FYNNEI. The CDR3 sequence is 15 residues long. This chain's CDR3 is CASSEKGGAITEAFF. For the CDR3, the DNA is TGTGCCAGCAGTGAAAAGGGGGGGGCAATCACTGAAGCTTTCTTT.

This clonotype was observed many times. This rearrangement joins TRBV29-1 to TRBJ2-7; tentatively, D is TRBD1 (5 bases). V dropped 6 bases and J dropped 0 bases, with 15 bases sitting between them. Germline V gene data show CDR1 as SQVTM and CDR2 as ANQGSEA. The CDR3 is 14 amino acids. Here the CDR3 reads CSVAAGPSSYEQYF. CDR3 nucleotides: TGCAGCGTGGCGGCAGGGCCCTCCTCCTACGAGCAGTACTTC.

This chain joins TRBV2 and TRBJ2-2; 8 bases are shared with TRBD1. Per germline, CDR1 SNHLY and CDR2 FYNNEI. The CDR3 runs 15 residues. J gave up 4 bases and V 6 bases, and 7 bases lay outside the gene matches. CDR3 sequence reads: CASRGPGGGTGELFF. The CDR3, as DNA: TGTGCCAGCAGGGGACCAGGGGGCGGCACCGGGGAGCTGTTTTTT.

The sample holds many counts of this clonotype. V usage is TRBV3-1 and J usage is TRBJ1-6; the D is unclear. The V and J ends lost 4 bases and 13 bases respectively, with 11 bases between them. The germline gives CDR1 LGHDT, CDR2 YNNKEL (reference sequence). The CDR3 extends over 12 amino acids. CDR3 nucleotides: TGTGCCAGCAGCCCCACCCGGCAGCCCCTCCACTTT. It encodes CASSPTRQPLHF.

This clonotype was picked up many times. This rearrangement joins TRBV9 to TRBJ2-1, with TRBD1 matching over 7 bases. Trimming cost V 5 bases and J 10 bases; bases outside gene matches: 6. Germline lookup yields CDR1 SGDLS and CDR2 YYNGEE. This CDR3 is built from 12 residues. The CDR3 nucleotides are TGTGCCAGCAGGAGAGGGACAGACGAGCAGTTCTTC. This translates into CASRRGTDEQFF.

This chain links TRBV19 with TRBJ2-7; D might be TRBD1 (5 bases). CDR3 size: 12 residues. Germline V gene lookup returns CDR1 LNHDA and CDR2 SQIVND (reference sequence). V was cut by 9 bases and J by 2 bases, with 11 bases left in between. CDR3 residues: CASSLTAYEQYF. Here the CDR3 DNA reads TGTGCCAGCAGTTTGACAGCCTACGAGCAGTACTTC.

This clonotype occurred many times. The V call is TRBV19, the J call TRBJ1-3; D gene uncertain. The CDR3 extends over 16 amino acids. The germline V gene encodes CDR1 LNHDA and CDR2 SQIVND (reference sequence). Deletions cut 1 base from V and 0 bases from J, with 10 bases between. CDR3: CASSIVSLSSGNTIYF. CDR3 nucleotide sequence: TGTGCCAGTAGTATAGTGTCTCTCAGCTCTGGAAACACCATATATTTT.

This clonotype was counted at least ten times. J is TRBJ2-2 and V is TRBV5-1, with 8 bases fitting TRBD2. Losses at the gene ends were 5 bases for V and 3 bases for J; bases not matched to a gene: 6. CDR1 SGHRS and CDR2 YFSETQ come from the germline V gene. This CDR3 region has 15 residues. The CDR3 nucleotides read TGCGCCAGCAGACGTAGCGGGGCGGACACCGGGGAGCTGTTTTTT. The encoded protein is CASRRSGADTGELFF.

This clonotype came up many times. The CDR3 nucleotides read TGTGCCAGCAGCGAATCCGTCGTTGCGAACACTGAAGCTTTCTTT. This translates into CASSESVVANTEAFF. The chain links TRBV6-1 to TRBJ1-1; D gene uncertain. V was trimmed by 6 bases and J by 1 base, leaving 15 bases between them. This CDR3 contains 15 residues. Germline-derived CDR1 and CDR2 are MNHNS and SASEGT.

A word on this clonotype: A read error may produce the germline difference seen at one junction end. V gene TRBV2 combines with J gene TRBJ2-2; D unclear. The CDR3 covers 11 residues. In germline, CDR1 is SNHLY, CDR2 FYNNEI. CDR3 loop: CASSEGAELSF. The CDR3 bases are TGTGCCAGCAGTGAAGGGGCGGAGCTGTCTTTT.

The rearrangement uses TRBV5-5 and TRBJ2-5; D ambiguous. Germline V CDR1 and CDR2: SGHKS, YYEKEE (reference sequence). The ends were cut back, 2 bases at V and 0 bases at J, with 11 bases in the middle. This CDR3 has 15 amino acids. DNA of the CDR3: TGTGCCAGCAGCTTCGGACCGATAAACCAAGAGACCCAGTACTTC. It yields the protein CASSFGPINQETQYF.

V and J are TRBV7-3 and TRBJ2-3; 7 bases are a match to TRBD1. This CDR3 is built from 15 residues. Trimming cost V 5 bases and J 6 bases; bases outside gene matches: 11. The V gene's germline CDR1 is SGHTA and CDR2 FQGTGA. CDR3 region: CASSLLGGIKDTQYF. CDR3 DNA: TGTGCCAGCAGCCTCTTAGGGGGCATAAAGGATACGCAGTATTTT.

This clonotype turned up a few times. V and J are TRBV3-1 and TRBJ1-1; 7 nucleotides line up with TRBD1. CDR1 is LGHDT, CDR2 YNNKEL, per germline (reference sequence). This CDR3 has 14 residues. Trimming removed 6 bases from V and 3 bases from J; junction bases left unmatched: 7. CDR3 nucleotides: TGTGCCAGCAGAAGACAGGGTGCGGACACTGAAGCTTTCTTT. Translating gives CASRRQGADTEAFF.